The clone carrying this T cell receptor (beta chain) has only a few counts. Its cognate antigen is unknown. These data originate in a study of blood T cells in healthy people across ages. The CDR3 sequence is 17 residues long. From germline, CDR1 is ENHRY and CDR2 SYGVKD. Trimming at V came to 5 bases and at J to 4 bases, leaving 7 bases not matched to a gene. General study results and limits: With age, beta diversity per million T cells declined roughly linearly, significantly by about 40.

Next came a second PCR, run for about 7 to 12 cycles, which used a sample-barcoded 5' primer along with a J-beta primer mix. Tags on each cDNA molecule came from a template-switch adaptor with 12 random nucleotides. TCRdb called the 5' RACE reads again in MiXCR, with one record for every CDR3 protein. Of about 1.6 million distinct CDR3 sequences listed, 30% to 40% are singletons. The chain is built from TRBV10-3 and TRBJ2-5, with 16 bases that match TRBD2. This receptor was taken from a woman aged 25 to 39 in good health. What was sequenced was blood. The CDR3 protein is CAISPGTSGRAPETQYF. DNA of the CDR3: TGTGCCATCAGTCCCGGGACTAGCGGGAGGGCCCCAGAGACCCAGTACTTC.